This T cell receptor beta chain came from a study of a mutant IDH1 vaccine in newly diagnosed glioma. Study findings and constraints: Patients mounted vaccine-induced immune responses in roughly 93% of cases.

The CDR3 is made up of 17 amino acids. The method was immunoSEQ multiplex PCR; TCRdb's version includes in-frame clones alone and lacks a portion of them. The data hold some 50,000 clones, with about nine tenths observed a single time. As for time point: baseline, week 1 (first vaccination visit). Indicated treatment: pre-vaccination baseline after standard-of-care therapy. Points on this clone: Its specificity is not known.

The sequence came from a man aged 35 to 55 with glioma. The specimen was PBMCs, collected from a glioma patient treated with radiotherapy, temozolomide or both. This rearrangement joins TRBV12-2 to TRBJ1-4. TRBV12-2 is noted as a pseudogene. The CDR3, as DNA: TGTGCAAGTCGCTTAGGGTGTTGCGGGACGGAGGATGAAAAACTGTTTTTT. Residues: CASRLGCCGTEDEKLFF.